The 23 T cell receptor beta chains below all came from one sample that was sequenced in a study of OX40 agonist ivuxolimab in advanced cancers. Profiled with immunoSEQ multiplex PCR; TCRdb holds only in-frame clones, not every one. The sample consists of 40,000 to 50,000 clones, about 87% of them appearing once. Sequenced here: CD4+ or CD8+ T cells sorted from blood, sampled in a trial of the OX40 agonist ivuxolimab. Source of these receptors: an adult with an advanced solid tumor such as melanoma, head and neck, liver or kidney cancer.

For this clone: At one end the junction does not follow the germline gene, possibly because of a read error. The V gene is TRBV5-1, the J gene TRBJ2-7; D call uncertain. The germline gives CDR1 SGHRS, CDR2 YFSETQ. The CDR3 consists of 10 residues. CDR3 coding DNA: TGCGCCAGCAGCTACGGAGAGCGGTACTTC. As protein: CASSYGERYF.

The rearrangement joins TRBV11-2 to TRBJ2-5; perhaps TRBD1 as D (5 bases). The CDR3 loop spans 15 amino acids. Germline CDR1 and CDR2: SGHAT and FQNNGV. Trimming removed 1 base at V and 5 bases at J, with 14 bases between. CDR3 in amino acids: CASSLVRDLLETQYF. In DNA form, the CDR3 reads TGTGCCAGCAGCTTAGTCAGGGATTTGCTCGAGACCCAGTACTTC. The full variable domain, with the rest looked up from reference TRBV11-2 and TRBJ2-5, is EAGVAQSPRYKIIEKRQSVAFWCNPISGHATLYWYQQILGQGPKLLIQFQNNGVVDDSQLPKDRFSAERLKGVDSTLKIQPAKLEDSAVYLCASSLVRDLLETQYFGPGTRLLVL.

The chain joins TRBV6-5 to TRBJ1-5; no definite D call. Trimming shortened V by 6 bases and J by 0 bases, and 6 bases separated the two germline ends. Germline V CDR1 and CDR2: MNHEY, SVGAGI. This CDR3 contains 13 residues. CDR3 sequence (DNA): TGTGCCAGCAGGATCAATAGCAATCAGCCCCAGCATTTT. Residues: CASRINSNQPQHF.

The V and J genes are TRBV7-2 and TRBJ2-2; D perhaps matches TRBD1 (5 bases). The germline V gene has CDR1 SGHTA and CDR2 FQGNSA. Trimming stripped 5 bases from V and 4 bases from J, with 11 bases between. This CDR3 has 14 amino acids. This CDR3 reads CASSPGQSTGELFF. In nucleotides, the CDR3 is TGTGCCAGCAGCCCCGGACAAAGCACCGGGGAGCTGTTTTTT.

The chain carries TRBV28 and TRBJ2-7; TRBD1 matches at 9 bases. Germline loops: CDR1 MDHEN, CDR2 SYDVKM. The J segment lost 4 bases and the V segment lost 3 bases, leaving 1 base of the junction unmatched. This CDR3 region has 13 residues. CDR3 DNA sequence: TGTGCCAGCAGTTTTGGGACAGGGTACGAGCAGTACTTC. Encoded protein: CASSFGTGYEQYF.

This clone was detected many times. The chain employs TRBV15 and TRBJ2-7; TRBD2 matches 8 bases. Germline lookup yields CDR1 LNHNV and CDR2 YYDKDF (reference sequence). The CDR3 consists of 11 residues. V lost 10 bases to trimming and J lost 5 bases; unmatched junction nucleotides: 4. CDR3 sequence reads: CAIGGENEQYF. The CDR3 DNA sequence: TGTGCCATCGGGGGGGAAAACGAGCAGTACTTC.

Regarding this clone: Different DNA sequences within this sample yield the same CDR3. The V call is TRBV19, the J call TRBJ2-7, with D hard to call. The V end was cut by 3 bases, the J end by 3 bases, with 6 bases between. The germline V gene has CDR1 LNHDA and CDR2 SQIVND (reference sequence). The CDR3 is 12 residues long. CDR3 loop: CASSISGYEQYF. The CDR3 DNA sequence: TGTGCCAGTAGTATCTCCGGCTACGAGCAGTACTTC.

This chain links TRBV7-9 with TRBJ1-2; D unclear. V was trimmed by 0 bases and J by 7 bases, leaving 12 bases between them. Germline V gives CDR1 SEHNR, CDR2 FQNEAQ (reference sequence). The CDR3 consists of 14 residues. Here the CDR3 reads CASSLAQDPAGYTF. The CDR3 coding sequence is TGTGCCAGCAGCTTAGCTCAAGACCCAGCTGGCTACACCTTC.

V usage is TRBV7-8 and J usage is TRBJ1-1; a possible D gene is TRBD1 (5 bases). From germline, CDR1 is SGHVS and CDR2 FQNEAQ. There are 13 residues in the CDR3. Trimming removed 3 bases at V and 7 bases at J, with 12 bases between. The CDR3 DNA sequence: TGTGCCAGCAGCTTTGGGGGGTATGGTGAAGCTTTCTTT. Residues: CASSFGGYGEAFF.

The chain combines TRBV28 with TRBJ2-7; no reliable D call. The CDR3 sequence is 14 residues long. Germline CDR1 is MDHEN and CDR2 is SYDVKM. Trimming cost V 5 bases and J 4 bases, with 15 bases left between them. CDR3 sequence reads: CASSRNSLLYEQYF. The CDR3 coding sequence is TGTGCCAGCAGTCGTAACAGTCTCCTTTACGAGCAGTACTTC.

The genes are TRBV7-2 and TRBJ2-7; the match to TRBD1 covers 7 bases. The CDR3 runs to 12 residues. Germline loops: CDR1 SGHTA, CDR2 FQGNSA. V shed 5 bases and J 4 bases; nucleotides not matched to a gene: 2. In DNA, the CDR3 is TGTGCCAGCAGCCGACAGGGTTACGAGCAGTACTTC. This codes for CASSRQGYEQYF. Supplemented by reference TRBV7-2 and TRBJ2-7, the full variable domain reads GAGVSQSPSNKVTEKGKDVELRCDPISGHTALYWYRQSLGQGLEFLIYFQGNSAPDKSGLPSDRFSAERTGGSVSTLTIQRTQQEDSAVYLCASSRQGYEQYFGPGTRLTVT.

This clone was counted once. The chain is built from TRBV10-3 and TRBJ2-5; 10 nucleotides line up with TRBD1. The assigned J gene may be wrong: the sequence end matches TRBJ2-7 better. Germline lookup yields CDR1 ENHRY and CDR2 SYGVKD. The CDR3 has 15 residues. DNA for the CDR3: TGTGCCATCAGTGAAAGGGGACAGGGGATTGACGAGCAGTACTTC. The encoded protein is CAISERGQGIDEQYF.

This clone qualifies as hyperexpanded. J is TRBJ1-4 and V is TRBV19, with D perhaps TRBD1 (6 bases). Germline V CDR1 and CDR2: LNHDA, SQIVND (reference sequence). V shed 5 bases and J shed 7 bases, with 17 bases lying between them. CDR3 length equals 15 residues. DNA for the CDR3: TGTGCCAGTAGTTTCCGAAGGGAGGGGGTTGAAAAACTGTTTTTT. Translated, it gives CASSFRREGVEKLFF.

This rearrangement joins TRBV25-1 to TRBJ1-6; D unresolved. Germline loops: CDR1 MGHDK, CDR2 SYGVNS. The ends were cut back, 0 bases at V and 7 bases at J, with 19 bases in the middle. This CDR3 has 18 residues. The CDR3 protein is CASSEYFWGDPRNSPLHF. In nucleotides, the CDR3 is TGTGCCAGCAGTGAATATTTCTGGGGAGATCCCAGAAATTCACCCCTCCACTTT.

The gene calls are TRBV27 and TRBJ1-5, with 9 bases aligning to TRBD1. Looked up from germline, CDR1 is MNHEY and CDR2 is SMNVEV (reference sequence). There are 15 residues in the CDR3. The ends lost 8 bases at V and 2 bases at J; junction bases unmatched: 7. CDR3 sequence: CASWPQGAGNQPQHF. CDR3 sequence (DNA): TGTGCCAGCTGGCCACAGGGGGCAGGCAATCAGCCCCAGCATTTT.

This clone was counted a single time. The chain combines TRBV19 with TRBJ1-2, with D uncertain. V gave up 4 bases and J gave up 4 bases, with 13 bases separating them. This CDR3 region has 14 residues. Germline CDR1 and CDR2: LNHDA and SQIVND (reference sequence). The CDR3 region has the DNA TGTGCCAGTAGTAAGGCAGCCTGGGGCTATGGCTACACCTTC. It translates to CASSKAAWGYGYTF.

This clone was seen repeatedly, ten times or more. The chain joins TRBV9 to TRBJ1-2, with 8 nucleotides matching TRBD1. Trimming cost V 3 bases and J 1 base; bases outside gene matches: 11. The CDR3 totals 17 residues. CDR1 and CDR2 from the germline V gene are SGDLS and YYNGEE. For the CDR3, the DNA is TGTGCCAGCAGCGACCGGACAGGGATGGGGGTTAACTATGGCTACACCTTC. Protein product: CASSDRTGMGVNYGYTF.

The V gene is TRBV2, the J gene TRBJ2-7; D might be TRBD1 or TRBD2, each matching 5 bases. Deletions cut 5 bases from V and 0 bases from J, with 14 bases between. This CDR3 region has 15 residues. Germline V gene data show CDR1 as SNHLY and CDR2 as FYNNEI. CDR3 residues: CASSPGRSSSYEQYF. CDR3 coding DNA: TGTGCCAGCAGTCCAGGGAGAAGTTCCTCCTACGAGCAGTACTTC.

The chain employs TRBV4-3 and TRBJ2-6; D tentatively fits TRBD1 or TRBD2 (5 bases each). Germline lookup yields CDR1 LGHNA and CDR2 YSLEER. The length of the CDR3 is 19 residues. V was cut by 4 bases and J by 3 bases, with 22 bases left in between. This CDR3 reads CASSRTGTGPLFGANVLTF. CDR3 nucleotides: TGCGCCAGCAGCCGCACCGGGACGGGGCCCCTTTTTGGGGCCAACGTCCTGACTTTC.

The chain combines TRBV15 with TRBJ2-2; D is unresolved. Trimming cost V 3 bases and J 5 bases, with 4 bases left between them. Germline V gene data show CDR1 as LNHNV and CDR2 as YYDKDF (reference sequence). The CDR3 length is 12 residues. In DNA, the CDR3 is TGTGCCACCAGCAGTAGGACCGGGGAGCTGTTTTTT. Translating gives CATSSRTGELFF.

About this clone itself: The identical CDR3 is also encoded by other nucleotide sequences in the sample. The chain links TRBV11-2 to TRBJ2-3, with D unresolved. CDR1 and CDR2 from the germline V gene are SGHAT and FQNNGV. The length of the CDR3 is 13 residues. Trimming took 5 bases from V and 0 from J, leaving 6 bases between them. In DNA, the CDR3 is TGTGCCAGCAGCCCGCCTAGCACAGATACGCAGTATTTT. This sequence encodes CASSPPSTDTQYF.

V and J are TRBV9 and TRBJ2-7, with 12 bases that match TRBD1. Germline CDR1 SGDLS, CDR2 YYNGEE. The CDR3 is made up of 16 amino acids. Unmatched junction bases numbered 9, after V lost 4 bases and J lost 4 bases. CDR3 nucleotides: TGTGCCAGCAGCACAAACCCGGGACAGGGGGCTTACGAGCAGTACTTC. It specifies CASSTNPGQGAYEQYF.

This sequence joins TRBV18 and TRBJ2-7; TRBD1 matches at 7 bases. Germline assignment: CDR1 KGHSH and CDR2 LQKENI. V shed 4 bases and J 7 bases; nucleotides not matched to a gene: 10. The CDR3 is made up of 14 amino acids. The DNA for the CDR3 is TGTGCCAGCTCACAGACAGGGATGGTGAAAGAGCAGTACTTC. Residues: CASSQTGMVKEQYF.